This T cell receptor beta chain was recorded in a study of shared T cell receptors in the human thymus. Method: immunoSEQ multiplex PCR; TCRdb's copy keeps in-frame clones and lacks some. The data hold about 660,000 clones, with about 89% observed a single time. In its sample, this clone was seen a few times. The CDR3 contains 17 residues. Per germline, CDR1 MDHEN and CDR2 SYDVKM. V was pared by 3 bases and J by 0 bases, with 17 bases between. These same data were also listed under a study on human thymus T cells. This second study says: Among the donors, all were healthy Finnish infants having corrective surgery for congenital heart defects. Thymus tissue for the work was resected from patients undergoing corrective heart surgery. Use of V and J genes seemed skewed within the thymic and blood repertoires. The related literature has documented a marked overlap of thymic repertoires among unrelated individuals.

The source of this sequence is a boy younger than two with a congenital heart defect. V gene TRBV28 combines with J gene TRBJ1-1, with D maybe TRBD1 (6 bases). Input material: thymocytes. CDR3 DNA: TGTGCCAGCAGTTTGCCCGGGCGGTGGGACATGAACACTGAAGCTTTCTTT. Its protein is CASSLPGRWDMNTEAFF.